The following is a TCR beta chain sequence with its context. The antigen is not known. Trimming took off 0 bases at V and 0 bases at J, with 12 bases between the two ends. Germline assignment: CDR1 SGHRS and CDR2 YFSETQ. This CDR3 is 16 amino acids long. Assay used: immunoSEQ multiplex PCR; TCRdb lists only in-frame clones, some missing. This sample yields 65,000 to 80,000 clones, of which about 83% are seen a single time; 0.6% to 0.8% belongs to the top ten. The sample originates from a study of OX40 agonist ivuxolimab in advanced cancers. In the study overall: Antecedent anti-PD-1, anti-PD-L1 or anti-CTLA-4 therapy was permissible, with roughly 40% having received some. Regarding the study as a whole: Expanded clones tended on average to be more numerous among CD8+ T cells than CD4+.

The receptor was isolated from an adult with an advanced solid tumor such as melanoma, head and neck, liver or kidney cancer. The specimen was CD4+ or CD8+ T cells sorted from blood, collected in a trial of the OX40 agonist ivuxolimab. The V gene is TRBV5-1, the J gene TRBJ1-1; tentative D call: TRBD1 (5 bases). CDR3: CASSLAGGTLNTEAFF. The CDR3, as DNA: TGCGCCAGCAGCTTGGCTGGGGGGACCCTGAACACTGAAGCTTTCTTT. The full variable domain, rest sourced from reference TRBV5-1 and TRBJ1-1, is KAGVTQTPRYLIKTRGQQVTLSCSPISGHRSVSWYQQTPGQGLQFLFEYFSETQRNKGNFPGRFSGRQFSNSRSEMNVSTLELGDSALYLCASSLAGGTLNTEAFFGQGTRLTVV.